Listed below are T cell receptor beta chains from one sample, sequenced in a study of blood T cell repertoires in COVID-19. Sequencing was performed with immunoSEQ multiplex PCR; in TCRdb, only in-frame clones are kept and a portion is missing. In the table there are over 200,000 clones, 80% to 90% of which are singletons. Sequencing input: PBMCs or T cells enriched from blood (not recorded which). These receptors all come from a man younger than 35 who had recovered from COVID-19. CDR3s include the opening cysteine and the closing phenylalanine or tryptophan. A D gene is named only where the DNA matches it firmly. Clone sizes are given selectively: once, few, many, or a class where the clone is expanded.

v_gene	abundance	d_gene	j_gene	CDR3aa	CDR3nt
TRBV2	.	.	TRBJ1-2	CASSDREGYGYTF	TGTGCCAGCAGTGACCGAGAGGGCTATGGCTACACCTTC
TRBV2	few	.	TRBJ1-5	CASSDKTEAGPQHF	TGTGCCAGCAGTGATAAGACAGAGGCAGGGCCCCAGCATTTT
TRBV11-2	few	TRBD2	TRBJ2-1	CASSETSGNYNEQFF	TGTGCCAGCAGCGAGACTAGCGGGAACTACAATGAGCAGTTCTTC
TRBV28	.	.	TRBJ1-5	CASSLVISNQPQHF	TGTGCCAGCAGTTTAGTAATCAGCAATCAGCCCCAGCATTTT
TRBV5-5	.	.	TRBJ2-5	CASTTGGTVETQYF	TGTGCCAGCACAACTGGCGGGACGGTTGAGACCCAGTACTTC
TRBV27	.	TRBD1	TRBJ1-2	CASSSDRTYGYTF	TGTGCCAGCAGCTCGGACAGGACCTATGGCTACACCTTC
TRBV18	once	.	TRBJ1-4	CASSLFDEKLFF	TGTGCCAGCTCACTCTTTGATGAAAAACTGTTTTTT
TRBV11-2	.	TRBD1	TRBJ1-2	CASSLDPAGGGYTF	TGTGCCAGCAGCTTAGATCCAGCAGGGGGTGGCTACACCTTC
TRBV28	once	.	TRBJ2-2	CASKFGSVTGELFF	TGTGCCAGCAAGTTTGGAAGCGTCACCGGGGAGCTGTTTTTT
TRBV5-4	.	.	TRBJ1-1	CASSRRGPVNTEAFF	TGTGCCAGCAGCCGGCGGGGGCCGGTGAACACTGAAGCTTTCTTT
TRBV9	.	TRBD1	TRBJ1-2	CASSQGQGSYGYTF	TGTGCCAGCAGCCAGGGACAGGGAAGCTATGGCTACACCTTC
TRBV9	.	.	TRBJ2-2	CASRGTFNTGELFF	TGTGCCAGCAGGGGGACTTTTAACACCGGGGAGCTGTTTTTT
TRBV7-9	.	TRBD1	TRBJ2-5	CASSSGTGSKTQYF	TGTGCCAGCAGCTCCGGGACAGGGTCAAAGACCCAGTACTTC
TRBV5-1	.	TRBD2	TRBJ2-1	CASSLVLAGADNEQFF	TGCGCCAGCAGCTTGGTTTTAGCGGGTGCCGACAATGAGCAGTTCTTC
TRBV7-9	.	TRBD2	TRBJ2-5	CASSILAGGPLETQYF	TGTGCCAGCAGCATACTAGCGGGGGGTCCCTTGGAGACCCAGTACTTC
TRBV25-1	once	TRBD1	TRBJ1-1	CASSVTGVVPEAFF	TGTGCCAGCAGTGTTACAGGGGTTGTTCCTGAAGCTTTCTTT
TRBV5-1	.	.	TRBJ1-5	CASSRTGVRNQPQHF	TGCGCCAGCAGCCGAACAGGTGTTCGCAATCAGCCCCAGCATTTT
TRBV5-1	.	.	TRBJ2-5	CATHSGGLQETQYF	TGCGCCACCCATTCCGGGGGACTCCAAGAGACCCAGTACTTC
TRBV10-1	.	.	TRBJ1-1	CASRDGINTEAFF	TGCGCCAGCAGAGACGGGATTAACACTGAAGCTTTCTTT
TRBV7-8	.	.	TRBJ1-1	CASSPGGREGTEAFF	TGTGCCAGCAGCCCTGGAGGACGGGAGGGGACTGAAGCTTTCTTT
TRBV19	.	.	TRBJ1-1	CASFSGDIQAFF	TGTGCCAGTTTCTCTGGGGACATACAAGCTTTCTTT
TRBV5-5	.	.	TRBJ1-5	CASSPYRPGQPQHF	TGTGCCAGCAGCCCCTACAGGCCTGGACAGCCCCAGCATTTT
TRBV7-2	.	.	TRBJ1-6	CASSLTGRNSPLHF	TGTGCCAGCAGCTTAACAGGGCGTAATTCACCCCTCCACTTT
TRBV18	.	TRBD1	TRBJ1-1	CASSPAQGGTEAFF	TGTGCCAGCTCACCAGCTCAGGGGGGCACTGAAGCTTTCTTT
TRBV11-3	.	.	TRBJ2-1	CASIGEPYNEQFF	TGTGCCAGCATTGGGGAGCCATACAATGAGCAGTTCTTC
TRBV5-6	.	.	TRBJ2-7	CASSLFGTSYEQYF	TGTGCCAGCAGCTTATTCGGGACATCCTACGAGCAGTACTTC
TRBV5-1	once	TRBD1	TRBJ1-6	CASSSGQGTIFTLHF	TGCGCCAGCAGCTCGGGACAGGGCACGATATTCACCCTCCACTTT
TRBV30	.	.	TRBJ2-1	CAWGRVYNEQFF	TGTGCCTGGGGGCGGGTTTACAATGAGCAGTTCTTC